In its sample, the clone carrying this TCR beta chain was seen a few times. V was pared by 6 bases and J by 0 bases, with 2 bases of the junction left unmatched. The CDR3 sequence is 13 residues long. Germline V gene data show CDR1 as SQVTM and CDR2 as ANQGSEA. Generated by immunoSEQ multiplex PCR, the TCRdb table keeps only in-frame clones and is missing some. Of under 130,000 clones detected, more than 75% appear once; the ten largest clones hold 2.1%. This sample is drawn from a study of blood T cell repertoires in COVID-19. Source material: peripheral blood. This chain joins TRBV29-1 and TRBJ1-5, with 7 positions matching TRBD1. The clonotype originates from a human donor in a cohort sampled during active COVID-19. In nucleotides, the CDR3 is TGCAGCGTCCGACAGGGTAGCAATCAGCCCCAGCATTTT. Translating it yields CSVRQGSNQPQHF.